The 3 T cell receptor beta chains given below trace back to one sample, sequenced in a study of blood T cell repertoires in COVID-19 (dated by TCRdb to the early 2020s). Libraries were constructed by the immunoSEQ multiplex PCR assay. TCRdb obtained this table from immuneACCESS and retained in-frame rearrangements with V and J assigned. These tables miss some clones; where compared with another copy, unresolved V genes account for less than half of the shortfall, and the remainder is unexplained. The sample contains some 250,000 clones, 75% to 90% of them found a single time. The ten largest clones take up less than 4% of the sample. Material: peripheral blood. The receptors derive from a woman aged 25 to 39 who had recovered from COVID-19.

This chain joins TRBV5-4 and TRBJ1-6; 11 nucleotides match TRBD1. V lost 4 bases and J lost 2; bases outside the gene matches: 5. Germline V CDR1 and CDR2: SGHNT, YYREEE (reference sequence). The CDR3 covers 17 residues. The CDR3: CASSHGTGGPYNSPLHF. The CDR3 DNA sequence: TGTGCCAGCAGCCACGGGACAGGGGGACCCTATAATTCACCCCTCCACTTT.

The J gene is TRBJ1-3, the V gene TRBV6-5, with D uncertain. CDR3 length: 13 amino acids. V lost 4 bases and J lost 9, with 13 bases in between. Per germline, CDR1 MNHEY and CDR2 SVGAGI. Here the CDR3 reads CASSSVQVPTIYF. Written as DNA, the CDR3 is TGTGCCAGCAGTTCCGTTCAGGTTCCCACCATATATTTT.

The chain uses TRBV5-1 and TRBJ2-2; 11 bases line up with TRBD2. From germline, CDR1 is SGHRS and CDR2 YFSETQ. V was clipped by 5 bases and J by 4 bases; unmatched bases: 4. CDR3 length: 15 amino acids. Written as DNA, the CDR3 is TGCGCCAGCAGGATTACTAGCGGGGGCACCGGGGAGCTGTTTTTT. Amino acid sequence: CASRITSGGTGELFF.